The 14 T cell receptor beta chains presented below share a single source sample, sequenced in a study of T-cell reconstitution after alpha-beta-depleted transplantation in children. Preparation of the TCRbeta library involved a method that used unique molecular identifiers. MiXCR, run by TCRdb on the PCR reads, gives a single entry per CDR3 protein. Of about 440,000 distinct CDR3 sequences listed, roughly 44% are singletons. Material: PBMCs, obtained before TCRalphabeta/CD19-depleted stem cell transplant. These receptors all stem from a girl aged 2 to 9 with aplastic anemia, due to receive a stem cell transplant.

The CDR3 DNA reads TGTGCCAGCAGTTATGGATGGGGGGGGCAGGATGAGCAGTTCTTC. Protein product: CASSYGWGGQDEQFF. The chain couples TRBV6-2 or TRBV6-3 to TRBJ2-1; possibly TRBD2 for D (7 bases). V lost 3 bases to trimming and J lost 8 bases, with 17 bases between them. This CDR3 spans 15 amino acids. Germline assignment: CDR1 MNHEY and CDR2 SVGEGT.

The chain employs TRBV20-1 and TRBJ2-5, with TRBD2 matching 9 bases. The germline gives CDR1 DFQATT, CDR2 SNEGSKA (reference sequence). V shed 0 bases and J 5 bases; nucleotides not matched to a gene: 10. This CDR3 is 16 amino acids long. The CDR3 bases are TGCAGTGCTAGAGATCGGGACAGCGGGAGGTGGGAGACCCAGTACTTC. It is translated as CSARDRDSGRWETQYF.

The CDR3 DNA sequence: TGTGCCAGCAGCTTAGCCCCTAGAATAAGGGGCAATGAGCAGTTCTTC. This sequence encodes CASSLAPRIRGNEQFF. The V gene is TRBV7-9, the J gene TRBJ2-1, with D possibly being TRBD1 (5 bases). V gave up 0 bases and J gave up 6 bases, with 15 bases separating them. The CDR3 has 16 residues. The V gene's germline CDR1 is SEHNR and CDR2 FQNEAQ (reference sequence).

The chain couples TRBV7-8 to TRBJ2-1; possible D gene TRBD2, 6 bases. Per the germline V gene, CDR1 is SGHVS and CDR2 is FQNEAQ. V shed 6 bases and J shed 4 bases, with 19 bases lying between them. The CDR3 consists of 16 residues. The CDR3 reads CASRLGAGGVYNEQFF. The DNA of the CDR3 is TGTGCCAGCAGGTTGGGAGCGGGTGGGGTTTACAATGAGCAGTTCTTC.

This clonotype was recorded many times. The CDR3: CASSPRTAGAYEQYF. The CDR3 DNA reads as TGTGCCAGCAGCCCCAGGACAGCAGGGGCCTACGAGCAGTACTTC. The genes are TRBV7-2 and TRBJ2-7, with D possibly TRBD1 on 6 matching bases. V dropped 5 bases and J dropped 2 bases, with 16 bases sitting between them. The germline CDR1 and CDR2 sequences are SGHTA and FQGNSA. CDR3 length: 15 residues.

This clonotype was detected many times. The genes are TRBV7-6 and TRBJ2-1, with D perhaps TRBD2 (7 bases). V shed 5 bases and J shed 5 bases, with 16 bases lying between them. CDR3 length: 15 residues. Germline loops: CDR1 SGHVS, CDR2 FNYEAQ. CDR3 region: CASSLVGGLDNEQFF. The CDR3 DNA reads as TGTGCCAGCAGCCTAGTGGGGGGGCTCGACAATGAGCAGTTCTTC.

This clonotype was counted only a few times. The chain employs TRBV20-1 and TRBJ2-3; 7 bases agree with TRBD1. Germline CDR1 and CDR2: DFQATT and SNEGSKA (reference sequence). V lost 7 bases, J lost 2 bases, and 12 bases stayed unmatched. This CDR3 contains 15 residues. The chain's CDR3 is CSVIGAGGATDTQYF. The CDR3 DNA is TGCAGTGTCATAGGGGCAGGGGGTGCCACAGATACGCAGTATTTT.

The V gene is TRBV5-5, the J gene TRBJ2-7; D is ambiguous. V lost 1 base, J lost 2 bases, and 7 bases lay in between. CDR1 is SGHKS and CDR2 is YYEKEE in the germline V gene (reference sequence). The CDR3 spans 13 residues. The CDR3 region has the DNA TGTGCCAGCAGCTTGCGGCTCGCCTACGAGCAGTACTTC. Protein sequence: CASSLRLAYEQYF.

V is TRBV14 and J is TRBJ2-1; D call uncertain. This CDR3 contains 19 residues. V dropped 0 bases and J dropped 8 bases, with 26 bases sitting between them. The V gene's germline CDR1 is SGHDN and CDR2 FVKESK. This chain's CDR3 is CASSQDVLRSAPGRDEQFF. The DNA of the CDR3 is TGTGCCAGCAGCCAAGATGTTCTAAGGTCTGCCCCGGGTAGGGATGAGCAGTTCTTC.

This clonotype was observed a few times. This chain joins TRBV11-2 and TRBJ2-1; TRBD2 agrees at 9 bases. CDR3 length: 15 residues. Germline values: CDR1 SGHAT, CDR2 FQNNGV. V was clipped by 1 base and J by 8 bases; unmatched bases: 6. The CDR3 is CASSLGGLAHDEQFF. The CDR3 nucleotides read TGTGCCAGCAGCTTAGGAGGACTAGCGCACGATGAGCAGTTCTTC. The variable domain in full, completed from reference TRBV11-2 and TRBJ2-1, reads EAGVAQSPRYKIIEKRQSVAFWCNPISGHATLYWYQQILGQGPKLLIQFQNNGVVDDSQLPKDRFSAERLKGVDSTLKIQPAKLEDSAVYLCASSLGGLAHDEQFFGPGTRLTVL.

The chain recombines TRBV7-9 with TRBJ2-1, with 11 nucleotides matching TRBD2. The V gene end was trimmed by 3 bases and the J gene end by 8 bases; junction bases not matched to a gene: 12. This CDR3 contains 17 residues. The germline V gene has CDR1 SEHNR and CDR2 FQNEAQ (reference sequence). In nucleotides, the CDR3 is TGTGCCAGCAGCTTGGGCACACTAGCGGGGGATGTAGATGAGCAGTTCTTC. This codes for CASSLGTLAGDVDEQFF.

The CDR3, as DNA: TGTGCCAGCAGTTATTTGGGCTCTAGGGCCGGGGAGCTGTTTTTT. Translated: CASSYLGSRAGELFF. The chain recombines TRBV6-5 with TRBJ2-2; no reliable D call. This CDR3 region has 15 residues. From germline, CDR1 is MNHEY and CDR2 SVGAGI. V was cut by 3 bases and J by 6 bases, with 14 bases left in between.

V gene TRBV20-1 combines with J gene TRBJ2-7, with a possible D match to TRBD2 (6 bases). With 6 bases removed from V and 3 bases from J, the gap between germline ends came to 15 bases. The V gene's germline CDR1 is DFQATT and CDR2 SNEGSKA (reference sequence). The CDR3 loop spans 13 amino acids. The CDR3 nucleotides are TGCAGTGCCCCCGGGACTTTATACTACGAGCAGTACTTC. This encodes CSAPGTLYYEQYF.

There are many counts of this clonotype. The CDR3 reads CASSATGGRETQYF. The CDR3 coding sequence is TGTGCCAGCAGTGCCACAGGGGGCAGGGAGACCCAGTACTTC. The chain has TRBV25-1 and TRBJ2-5; TRBD1 aligns across 9 bases. This CDR3 region has 14 residues. Germline V CDR1 and CDR2: MGHDK, SYGVNS. V shed 4 bases and J 5 bases; nucleotides not matched to a gene: 5.